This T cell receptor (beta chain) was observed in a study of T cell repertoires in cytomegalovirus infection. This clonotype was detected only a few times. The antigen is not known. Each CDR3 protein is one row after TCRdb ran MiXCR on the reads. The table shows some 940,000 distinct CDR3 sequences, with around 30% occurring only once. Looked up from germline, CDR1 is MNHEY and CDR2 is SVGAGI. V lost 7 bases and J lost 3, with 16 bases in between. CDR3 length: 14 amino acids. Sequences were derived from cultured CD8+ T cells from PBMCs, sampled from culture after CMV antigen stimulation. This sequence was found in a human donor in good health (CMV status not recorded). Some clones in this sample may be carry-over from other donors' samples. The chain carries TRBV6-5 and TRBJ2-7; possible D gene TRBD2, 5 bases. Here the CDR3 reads CASMPNSGYYEQYF. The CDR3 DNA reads TGTGCCAGCATGCCCAACAGCGGTTACTACGAGCAGTACTTC.